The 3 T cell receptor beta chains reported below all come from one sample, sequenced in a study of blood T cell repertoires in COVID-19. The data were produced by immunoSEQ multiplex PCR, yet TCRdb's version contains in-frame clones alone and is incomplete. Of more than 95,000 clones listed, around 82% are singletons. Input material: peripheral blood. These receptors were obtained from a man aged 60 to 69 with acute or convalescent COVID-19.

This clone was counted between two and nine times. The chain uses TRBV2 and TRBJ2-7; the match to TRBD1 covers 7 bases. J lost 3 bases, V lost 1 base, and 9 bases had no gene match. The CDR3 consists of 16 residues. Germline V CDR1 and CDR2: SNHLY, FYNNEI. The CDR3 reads CASSEELLAGGYEQYF. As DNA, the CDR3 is TGTGCCAGCAGTGAAGAGCTTCTAGCAGGGGGCTACGAGCAGTACTTC.

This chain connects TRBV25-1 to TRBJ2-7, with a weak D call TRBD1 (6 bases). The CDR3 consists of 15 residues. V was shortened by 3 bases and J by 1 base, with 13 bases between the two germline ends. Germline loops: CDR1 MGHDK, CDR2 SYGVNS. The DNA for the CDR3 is TGTGCCAGCAGTGATCCTGGGACACTTTCCTACGAGCAGTACTTC. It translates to CASSDPGTLSYEQYF.

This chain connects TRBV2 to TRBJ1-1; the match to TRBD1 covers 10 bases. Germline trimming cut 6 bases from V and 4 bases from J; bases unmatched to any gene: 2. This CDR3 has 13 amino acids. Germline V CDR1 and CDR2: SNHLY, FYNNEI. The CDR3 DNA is TGTGCCAGCAGAGGGGACAGGGGCACTGAAGCTTTCTTT. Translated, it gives CASRGDRGTEAFF.